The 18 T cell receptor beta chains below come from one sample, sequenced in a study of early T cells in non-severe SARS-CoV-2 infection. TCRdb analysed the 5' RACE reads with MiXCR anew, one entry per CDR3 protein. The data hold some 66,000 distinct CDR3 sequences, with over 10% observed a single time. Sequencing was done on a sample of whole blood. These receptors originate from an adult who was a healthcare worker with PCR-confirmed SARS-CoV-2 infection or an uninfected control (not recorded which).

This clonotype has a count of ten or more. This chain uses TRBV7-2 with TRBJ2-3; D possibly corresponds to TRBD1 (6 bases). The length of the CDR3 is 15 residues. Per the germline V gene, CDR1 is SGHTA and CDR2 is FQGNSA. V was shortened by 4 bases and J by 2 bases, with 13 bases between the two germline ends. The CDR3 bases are TGTGCCAGCAGCTGGGGGCGGAGACACACAGATACGCAGTATTTT. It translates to CASSWGRRHTDTQYF.

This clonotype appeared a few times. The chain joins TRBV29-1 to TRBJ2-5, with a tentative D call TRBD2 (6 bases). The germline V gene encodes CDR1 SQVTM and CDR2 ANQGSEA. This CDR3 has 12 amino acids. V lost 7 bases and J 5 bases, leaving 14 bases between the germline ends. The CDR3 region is CSAGLSGETQYF. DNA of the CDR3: TGCAGCGCGGGACTCAGCGGGGAGACCCAGTACTTC.

The CDR3 spells CASTSSLALLAKNIQYF. CDR3 DNA sequence: TGTGCCAGCACCTCGAGCCTAGCGTTACTAGCCAAAAACATTCAGTACTTC. This chain uses TRBV6-2 or TRBV6-3 with TRBJ2-4, with TRBD2 as a possible D gene (6 bases). The germline CDR1 and CDR2 sequences are MNHEY and SVGEGT. Trimming left V 7 bases short and J 0 bases short, with 19 bases between. This CDR3 contains 17 residues.

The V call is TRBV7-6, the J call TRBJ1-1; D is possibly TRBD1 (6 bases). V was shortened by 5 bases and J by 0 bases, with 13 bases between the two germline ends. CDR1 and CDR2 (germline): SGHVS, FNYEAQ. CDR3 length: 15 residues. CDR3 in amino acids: CASSPLGGLNTEAFF. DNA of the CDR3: TGTGCCAGCAGCCCCCTTGGGGGCCTGAACACTGAAGCTTTCTTT.

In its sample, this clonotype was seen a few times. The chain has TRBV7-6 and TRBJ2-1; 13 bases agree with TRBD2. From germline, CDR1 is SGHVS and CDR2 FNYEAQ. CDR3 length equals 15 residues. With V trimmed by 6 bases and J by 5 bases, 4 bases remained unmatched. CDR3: CASSRLAGGNNEQFF. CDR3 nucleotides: TGTGCCAGCAGTCGACTAGCGGGAGGAAACAATGAGCAGTTCTTC. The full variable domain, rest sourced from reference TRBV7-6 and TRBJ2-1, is GAGVSQSPRYKVTKRGQDVALRCDPISGHVSLYWYRQALGQGPEFLTYFNYEAQQDKSGLPNDRFSAERPEGSISTLTIQRTEQRDSAMYRCASSRLAGGNNEQFFGPGTRLTVL.

CDR3: CSVWTGAGYTF. CDR3 nucleotides: TGCAGCGTTTGGACAGGGGCGGGCTACACCTTC. The chain employs TRBV29-1 and TRBJ1-2, with 9 bases aligning to TRBD1. Germline CDR1 is SQVTM and CDR2 is ANQGSEA. This CDR3 has 11 residues. V trimming: 5 bases; J trimming: 8 bases; junction bases outside the gene matches: 3.

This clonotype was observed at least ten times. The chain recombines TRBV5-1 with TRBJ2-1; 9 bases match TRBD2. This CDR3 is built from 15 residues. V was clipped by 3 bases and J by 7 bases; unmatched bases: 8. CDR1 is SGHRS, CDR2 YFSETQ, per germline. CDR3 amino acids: CASSSNAGGDNEQFF. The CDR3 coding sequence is TGCGCCAGCAGCTCGAACGCGGGAGGGGATAATGAGCAGTTCTTC.

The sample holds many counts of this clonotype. CDR3 region: CASSQLPGTGTDTQYF. As DNA, the CDR3 is TGCGCCAGCAGCCAACTACCCGGGACTGGCACAGATACGCAGTATTTT. The rearrangement joins TRBV4-3 to TRBJ2-3; a possible D gene is TRBD2 (6 bases). Germline CDR1 is LGHNA and CDR2 is YSLEER. The V end was cut by 2 bases, the J end by 1 base, with 13 bases between. The length of the CDR3 is 16 residues.

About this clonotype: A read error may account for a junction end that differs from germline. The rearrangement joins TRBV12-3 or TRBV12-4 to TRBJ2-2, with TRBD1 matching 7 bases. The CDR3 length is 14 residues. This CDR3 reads CASSSTGNTGEPFF. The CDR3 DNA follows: TGTGCCAGCAGTTCGACAGGGAACACCGGGGAGCCGTTTTTT.

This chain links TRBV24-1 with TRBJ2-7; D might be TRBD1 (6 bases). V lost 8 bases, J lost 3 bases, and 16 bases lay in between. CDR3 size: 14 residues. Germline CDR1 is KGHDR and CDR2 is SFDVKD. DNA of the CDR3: TGTGCCACCACCCGGGACAAACTCCACTACGAGCAGTACTTC. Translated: CATTRDKLHYEQYF.

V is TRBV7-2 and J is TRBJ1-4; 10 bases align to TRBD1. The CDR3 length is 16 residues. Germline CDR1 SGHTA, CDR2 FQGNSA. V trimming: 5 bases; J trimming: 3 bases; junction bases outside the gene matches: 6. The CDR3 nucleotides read TGTGCCAGCAGCCGAGGGACAGGGGCCGCTAATGAAAAACTGTTTTTT. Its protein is CASSRGTGAANEKLFF.

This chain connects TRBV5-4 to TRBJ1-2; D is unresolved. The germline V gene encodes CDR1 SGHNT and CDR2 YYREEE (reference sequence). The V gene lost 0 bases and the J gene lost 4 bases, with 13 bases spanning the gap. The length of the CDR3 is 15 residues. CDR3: CASSLAADDSYGYTF. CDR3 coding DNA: TGTGCCAGCAGCTTGGCGGCAGATGATTCCTATGGCTACACCTTC.

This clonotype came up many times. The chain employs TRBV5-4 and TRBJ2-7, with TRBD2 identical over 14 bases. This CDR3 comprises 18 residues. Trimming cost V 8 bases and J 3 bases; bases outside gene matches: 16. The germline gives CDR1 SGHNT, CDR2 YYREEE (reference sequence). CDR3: CASSGRLAGGPAFYEQYF. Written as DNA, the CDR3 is TGTGCCAGTAGCGGTCGACTAGCGGGAGGGCCGGCGTTCTACGAGCAGTACTTC.

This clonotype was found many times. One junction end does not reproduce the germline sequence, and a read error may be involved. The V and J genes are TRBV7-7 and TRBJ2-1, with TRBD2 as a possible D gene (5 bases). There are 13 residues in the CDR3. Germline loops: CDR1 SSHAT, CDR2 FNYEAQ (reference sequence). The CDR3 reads CASSLGGPGEQFF. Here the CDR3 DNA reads TGTGCTAGCAGCTTAGGCGGTCCGGGAGAGCAGTTCTTC. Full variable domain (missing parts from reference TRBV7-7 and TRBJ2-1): GAGVSQSPRYKVTKRGQDVTLRCDPISSHATLYWYQQALGQGPEFLTYFNYEAQPDKSGLPSDRFSAERPEGSISTLTIQRTEQRDSAMYRCASSLGGPGEQFFGPGTRLTVL.

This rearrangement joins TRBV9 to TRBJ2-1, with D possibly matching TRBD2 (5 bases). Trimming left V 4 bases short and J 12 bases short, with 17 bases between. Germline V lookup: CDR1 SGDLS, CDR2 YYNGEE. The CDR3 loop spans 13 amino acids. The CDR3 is CASSPRSGEGQFF. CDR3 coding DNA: TGTGCCAGCAGCCCCCGTTCCGGGGAAGGGCAGTTCTTC. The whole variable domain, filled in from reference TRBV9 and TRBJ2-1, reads DSGVTQTPKHLITATGQRVTLRCSPRSGDLSVYWYQQSLDQGLQFLIQYYNGEERAKGNILERFSAQQFPDLHSELNLSSLELGDSALYFCASSPRSGEGQFFGPGTRLTVL.

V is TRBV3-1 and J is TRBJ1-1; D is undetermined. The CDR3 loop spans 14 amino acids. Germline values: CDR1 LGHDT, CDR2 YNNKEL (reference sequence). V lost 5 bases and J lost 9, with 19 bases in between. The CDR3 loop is CASSSEVDMLKAFF. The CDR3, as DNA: TGTGCCAGCAGCTCGGAAGTCGACATGCTTAAAGCTTTCTTT.

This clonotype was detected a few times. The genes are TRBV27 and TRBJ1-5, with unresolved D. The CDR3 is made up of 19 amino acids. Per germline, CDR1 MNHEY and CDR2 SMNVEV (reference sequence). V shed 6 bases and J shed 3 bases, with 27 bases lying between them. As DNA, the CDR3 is TGTGCCAGCAGCTCAGTCTCCCCGTCCGTTACCCGGCCCAATCAGCCCCAGCATTTT. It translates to CASSSVSPSVTRPNQPQHF.

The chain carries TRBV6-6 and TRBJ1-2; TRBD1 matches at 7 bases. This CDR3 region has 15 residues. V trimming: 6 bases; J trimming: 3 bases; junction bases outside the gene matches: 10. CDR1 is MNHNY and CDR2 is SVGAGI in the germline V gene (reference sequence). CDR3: CASSYQPDRDYGYTF. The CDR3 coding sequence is TGTGCCAGCAGCTACCAACCCGACAGGGACTATGGCTACACCTTC.